Listed below are T cell receptor beta chains from one sample, sequenced in a study of T cells in Graves' hyperthyroidism and ophthalmopathy. TCRdb itself ran the multiplex PCR reads through MiXCR, one entry per CDR3 protein. The sample contains hundreds of thousands of distinct CDR3 sequences, about 15% of which appear only once. The sequenced sample was blood. Every receptor here comes from a woman in her fifties or sixties with Graves' ophthalmopathy. Each CDR3 is given with its conserved first and last residue. A D gene is named only where the DNA matches it firmly. For some rows the clone size is stated as once, few or many, or as a class when expanded; others skip it.

many	TRBV7-2	-	TRBJ1-1	CASSFVGWGNTEAFF	TGTGCCAGCAGCTTCGTGGGGTGGGGGAACACTGAAGCTTTCTTT
many	TRBV6-1	TRBD2	TRBJ2-4	CASSKSPTSGRPEAKNIQYF	TGTGCCAGCAGTAAATCTCCGACTAGCGGGAGGCCGGAAGCCAAAAACATTCAGTACTTC
-	TRBV5-1	-	TRBJ2-3	CASSLLSSTDTQYF	TGCGCCAGCAGCTTGTTATCTAGCACAGATACGCAGTATTTT
many	TRBV2	TRBD1	TRBJ2-2	CAGQGDGTGELFF	TGTGCCGGACAGGGGGACGGCACCGGGGAGCTGTTTTTT
few	TRBV9	TRBD2	TRBJ2-1	CASSVSGGEASEQFF	TGTGCCAGCAGCGTAAGCGGGGGCGAAGCAAGTGAGCAGTTCTTC
many	TRBV25-1	-	TRBJ2-5	CASSVQGHPQETQYF	TGTGCCAGCAGTGTTCAAGGACACCCTCAAGAGACCCAGTACTTC
many	TRBV20-1	TRBD2	TRBJ2-7	CSVRLAGSYEQYF	TGCAGTGTACGTCTAGCGGGCTCCTACGAGCAGTACTTC
many	TRBV12-3/TRBV12-4	-	TRBJ2-1	CASRNQYSLNEQFF	TGTGCCAGCAGGAATCAATATTCACTCAATGAGCAGTTCTTC
many	TRBV18	TRBD1	TRBJ2-7	CASSPKTGSLDEQYF	TGTGCCAGCTCACCAAAGACAGGGAGTTTGGACGAGCAGTACTTC
many	TRBV5-1	TRBD2	TRBJ2-7	CASSSGTLAGGFEQYF	TGCGCCAGCAGCTCCGGCACCTTAGCGGGAGGGTTCGAGCAGTACTTC
few	TRBV5-4	-	TRBJ2-2	CASSLSQYTGELFF	TGTGCCAGCAGCTTGAGCCAATACACCGGGGAGCTGTTTTTT
many	TRBV4-3	TRBD2	TRBJ2-1	CASRGEGTYNEQFF	TGCGCCAGCAGAGGGGAGGGCACCTACAATGAGCAGTTCTTC
-	TRBV29-1	TRBD2	TRBJ2-3	CSVEPRGGRTDTQYF	TGCAGCGTTGAACCACGGGGCGGGAGAACAGATACGCAGTATTTT
once	TRBV5-8	-	TRBJ2-1	CASRLGGVWVF	TGTGCCAGCCGCTTGGGTGGTGTTTGGGTCTTC
many	TRBV18	-	TRBJ1-3	CASSTDGANPGNTIYF	TGTGCCAGCTCAACCGACGGCGCCAACCCTGGAAACACCATATATTTT
many	TRBV7-2	-	TRBJ1-1	CASSLEAGWGTEAFF	TGTGCCAGCAGCTTAGAAGCGGGTTGGGGCACTGAAGCTTTCTTT
many	TRBV20-1	TRBD2	TRBJ2-2	CSAQGLAGNTGELFF	TGCAGTGCCCAAGGACTAGCGGGAAACACCGGGGAGCTGTTTTTT
many	TRBV11-1	-	TRBJ2-1	CASSGPGTSLNEQFF	TGTGCCAGCAGCGGACCAGGGACTTCACTTAATGAGCAGTTCTTC
few	TRBV20-1	TRBD2	TRBJ2-1	CSASFMVSGGHSYNEQFF	TGCAGTGCTAGCTTTATGGTTTCGGGAGGCCACTCCTACAATGAGCAGTTCTTC
many	TRBV7-2	-	TRBJ2-5	CASSTMETQYF	TGTGCCAGCAGCACGATGGAGACCCAGTACTTC
few	TRBV12-3/TRBV12-4	TRBD2	TRBJ2-2	CASSPPGLAGGPDTGELFF	TGTGCCAGCAGTCCACCGGGACTAGCGGGAGGGCCCGACACCGGGGAGCTGTTTTTT
-	TRBV5-4	TRBD1	TRBJ1-6	CASSLLRDRYNSPLHF	TGTGCCAGCAGCTTACTACGGGACAGATATAATTCACCCCTCCACTTT
few	TRBV4-2	-	TRBJ2-1	CASSPEGGSLSYNEQFF	TGTGCCAGCAGCCCAGAGGGGGGGTCCCTCTCCTACAATGAGCAGTTCTTC
many	TRBV4-1	-	TRBJ1-5	CASSQVDYQPQHF	TGCGCCAGCAGCCAAGTGGATTATCAGCCCCAGCATTTT
few	TRBV19	-	TRBJ1-1	CASSIVGLSLEAFF	TGTGCCAGTAGTATCGTGGGACTGAGCCTCGAAGCTTTCTTT
many	TRBV3-1	-	TRBJ2-5	CASRRLEGETQYF	TGTGCCAGCAGGAGATTAGAAGGGGAGACCCAGTACTTC
many	TRBV2	-	TRBJ2-4	CASSFEGLAKNIQYF	TGTGCCAGCAGTTTTGAGGGGTTAGCCAAAAACATTCAGTACTTC
many	TRBV6-5	TRBD1	TRBJ2-7	CASSYSGQVPTEQYF	TGTGCCAGCAGTTACTCGGGACAGGTCCCAACAGAGCAGTACTTC
many	TRBV27	-	TRBJ2-3	CASSRRSGTDTDTQYF	TGTGCCAGCAGTAGACGTAGCGGGACAGACACAGATACGCAGTATTTT
many	TRBV12-5	-	TRBJ2-6	CASGLQASGANVLTF	TGTGCTAGTGGTTTACAAGCTTCTGGGGCCAACGTCCTGACTTTC
few	TRBV7-9	-	TRBJ1-3	CASSGGAFSGNTIYF	TGTGCCAGCAGCGGGGGAGCCTTCTCTGGAAACACCATATATTTT